The next 14 T cell receptor beta chains were all read from a single sample in a study of T cells in Graves' hyperthyroidism and ophthalmopathy (dated by TCRdb to between 2019 and 2020). Receptor amplification or capture employed multiplex PCR. The sequencer was an Illumina HiSeq 2000. TCR beta CDR3 regions were amplified from RNA transcripts. A first-round RT-PCR of the TCR CDR3 used the HTBI primer set with the Qiagen OneStep RT-PCR kit. TCRdb took the public reads, trimmed them with fastp at Q25, ran MiXCR for clone calling and kept in-frame beta chains. Rows merge per CDR3 protein into single entries with the most common DNA and genes. This sample gives 600,000 or so distinct CDR3 sequences in total; 14% of them show up just once. The ten largest clones take up more than 6% of the sample. The sequencing sample was made of blood. The receptors shown here come from a woman younger than 30 with Graves' ophthalmopathy.

This clonotype has a count of ten or more. This chain links TRBV28 with TRBJ2-7; tentatively, D is TRBD2 (6 bases). Germline V CDR1 and CDR2: MDHEN, SYDVKM. V lost 2 bases to trimming and J lost 4 bases, with 18 bases between them. The CDR3 extends over 16 amino acids. The CDR3 DNA reads TGTGCCAGCAGTTTAGGGGGGACGTCGAATTTTTACGAGCAGTACTTC. This sequence encodes CASSLGGTSNFYEQYF.

This clonotype was counted at least ten times. This chain connects TRBV7-2 to TRBJ2-4, with TRBD2 matching over 11 bases. The CDR3 runs 16 residues. V was pared by 6 bases and J by 2 bases, with 6 bases of the junction left unmatched. Germline CDR1 reads SGHTA; CDR2 reads FQGNSA. The CDR3: CASSRGLAETKNIQYF. The CDR3 bases are TGTGCCAGCAGTAGGGGACTAGCGGAAACCAAAAACATTCAGTACTTC.

The chain links TRBV30 to TRBJ1-1; D is perhaps TRBD1 (6 bases). The length of the CDR3 is 14 residues. Trimming stripped 1 base from V and 0 bases from J, with 9 bases between. Germline V lookup: CDR1 GTSNPN, CDR2 SVGIG (reference sequence). The CDR3 sequence: CAWSARTVNTEAFF. CDR3 in DNA: TGTGCCTGGAGTGCCCGGACAGTGAACACTGAAGCTTTCTTT. Full variable domain (outside the CDR3, taken from reference TRBV30 and TRBJ1-1): SQTIHQWPATLVQPVGSPLSLECTVEGTSNPNLYWYRQAAGRGLQLLFYSVGIGQISSEVPQNLSASRPQDRQFILSSKKLLLSDSGFYLCAWSARTVNTEAFFGQGTRLTVV.

The chain uses TRBV5-4 and TRBJ2-1; a weak D match, TRBD2 (5 bases). TRBJ2-7 matches the DNA end more closely, so the J call is doubtful. The germline CDR1 and CDR2 sequences are SGHNT and YYREEE (reference sequence). The CDR3 consists of 13 residues. CDR3 loop: CASRDSSYNEQYF. CDR3 nucleotides: TGTGCCAGCCGGGATAGCTCCTACAATGAGCAGTACTTC.

The chain links TRBV2 to TRBJ1-1; D gene ambiguous. From germline, CDR1 is SNHLY and CDR2 FYNNEI. V was shortened by 4 bases and J by 1 base, with 10 bases between the two germline ends. The CDR3 contains 14 residues. CDR3 amino acids: CASSAPGPNTEAFF. For the CDR3, the DNA is TGTGCCAGCAGTGCACCGGGCCCGAACACTGAAGCTTTCTTT.

The CDR3 region has the DNA TGCAGTGCGCGGACTAGCGGGAGTGCCGTGGATGAGCAGTTCTTC. Translation: CSARTSGSAVDEQFF. The rearrangement joins TRBV20-1 to TRBJ2-1; 13 nucleotides agree with TRBD2. Germline V gene sequence: CDR1 DFQATT, CDR2 SNEGSKA (reference sequence). The CDR3 extends over 15 amino acids. After removal of 6 bases from V and 8 bases from J, the junction contained 10 bases not matched to a gene.

This clonotype showed up many times. CDR3 nucleotide sequence: TGTGCCAGCAGTCCTGGCAGCGGGAGGGGGGAGCAGTACTTC. Encoded protein: CASSPGSGRGEQYF. The J gene is TRBJ2-7, the V gene TRBV28; 10 bases are shared with TRBD2. This CDR3 has 14 amino acids. With V trimmed by 5 bases and J by 7 bases, 8 bases remained unmatched. Germline values: CDR1 MDHEN, CDR2 SYDVKM.

This clonotype was seen many times. The V gene is TRBV11-2, the J gene TRBJ2-1; 13 bases fit TRBD2. Germline V lookup: CDR1 SGHAT, CDR2 FQNNGV. This CDR3 comprises 16 residues. V was clipped by 7 bases and J by 1 base; unmatched bases: 4. Here the CDR3 DNA reads TGTGCCAGCACCCGGACTAGCGGGAGTTCCTACAATGAGCAGTTCTTC. Translating gives CASTRTSGSSYNEQFF. Drawing the rest from reference TRBV11-2 and TRBJ2-1, the complete variable domain is EAGVAQSPRYKIIEKRQSVAFWCNPISGHATLYWYQQILGQGPKLLIQFQNNGVVDDSQLPKDRFSAERLKGVDSTLKIQPAKLEDSAVYLCASTRTSGSSYNEQFFGPGTRLTVL.

This clonotype was picked up many times. The V call is TRBV28, the J call TRBJ2-3; D unclear. Germline CDR1 and CDR2: MDHEN and SYDVKM. Trimming removed 5 bases at V and 2 bases at J, with 11 bases between. The CDR3 length is 14 residues. In nucleotides, the CDR3 is TGTGCCAGCAGTGAAACGAGACACACAGATACGCAGTATTTT. Translating gives CASSETRHTDTQYF.

This clonotype has a count of ten or more. This rearrangement joins TRBV6-5 to TRBJ2-5, with 10 bases that match TRBD2. This CDR3 is built from 17 residues. After removal of 0 bases from V and 2 bases from J, the junction contained 6 bases not matched to a gene. CDR1 and CDR2 (germline): MNHEY, SVGAGI. This CDR3 is CASSYSPSGSLQETQYF. The CDR3 DNA reads as TGTGCCAGCAGTTACTCGCCTAGCGGGAGCCTTCAAGAGACCCAGTACTTC.

The table lists this clonotype with many counts. V gene TRBV18 combines with J gene TRBJ2-7; D is undetermined. The CDR3 runs to 15 residues. Per germline, CDR1 KGHSH and CDR2 LQKENI. Trimming stripped 6 bases from V and 5 bases from J, with 20 bases between. DNA for the CDR3: TGTGCCAGCTCGCGGCGCGCAGACACCCCCGACGAGCAGTACTTC. This gives the protein CASSRRADTPDEQYF. Full variable domain (remainder filled in from reference TRBV18 and TRBJ2-7): NAGVMQNPRHLVRRRGQEARLRCSPMKGHSHVYWYRQLPEEGLKFMVYLQKENIIDESGMPKERFSAEFPKEGPSILRIQQVVRGDSAAYFCASSRRADTPDEQYFGPGTRLTVT.

There are many counts of this clonotype. The V and J genes are TRBV20-1 and TRBJ1-1; TRBD1 is a possible D gene (5 bases). The V and J ends lost 1 base and 0 bases respectively, with 18 bases between them. Germline V gene data show CDR1 as DFQATT and CDR2 as SNEGSKA (reference sequence). CDR3 length: 17 residues. The CDR3 bases are TGCAGTGCTAGAGGCTTAACCTCCGGGACGGTGAACACTGAAGCTTTCTTT. Translation gives CSARGLTSGTVNTEAFF.

CDR3 nucleotide sequence: TGCGCCAGCCTTAGGCCGGGCGGGAAGAATGAGCAGTTCTTC. Translation: CASLRPGGKNEQFF. This sequence joins TRBV4-1 and TRBJ2-1, with D perhaps TRBD2 (6 bases). Germline V CDR1 and CDR2: MGHRA, YSYEKL. The CDR3 sequence is 14 residues long. The V and J ends lost 8 bases and 7 bases respectively, with 18 bases between them.

The chain combines TRBV7-9 with TRBJ2-3, with 11 bases aligning to TRBD2. The trim removed 5 bases at V and 2 bases at J, leaving 12 bases unmatched. Germline CDR1 and CDR2: SEHNR and FQNEAQ (reference sequence). This CDR3 is built from 18 residues. Here the CDR3 reads CASSPSRLAGSPTDTQYF. CDR3 DNA: TGTGCCAGCAGCCCCTCCCGACTAGCGGGGTCTCCCACAGATACGCAGTATTTT.